This passage covers 10 T cell receptor beta chains from one sample sequenced in a study of response to subunit inactivated influenza vaccine. TCRdb recomputed calls from the RT-PCR reads with MiXCR, one row per CDR3 protein. The sample yields 700,000 to 900,000 distinct CDR3 sequences, 20% to 25% seen once. The sequencing here drew on PBMCs from blood, taken roughly 5 days after vaccination. These TCRs come from a man aged 50-59 years who received an inactivated influenza vaccine.

V gene TRBV2 combines with J gene TRBJ1-1; 7 bases are a match to TRBD1. Germline assignment: CDR1 SNHLY and CDR2 FYNNEI. V was clipped by 6 bases and J by 4 bases; unmatched bases: 5. The CDR3 contains 13 residues. CDR3 DNA: TGTGCCAGCAGAGACAGGGTTCCCACTGAAGCTTTCTTT. It encodes CASRDRVPTEAFF.

This clonotype occurred a few times. The chain has TRBV20-1 and TRBJ2-7; 10 nucleotides match TRBD1. There are 15 residues in the CDR3. The ends lost 0 bases at V and 5 bases at J; junction bases unmatched: 7. The germline gives CDR1 DFQATT, CDR2 SNEGSKA (reference sequence). The CDR3: CSARDPGQGFDEQYF. For the CDR3, the DNA is TGCAGTGCTAGAGACCCGGGACAGGGGTTCGACGAGCAGTACTTC.

This clonotype was observed a handful of times. Here the CDR3 reads CASSSRTGPSREQYF. CDR3 coding DNA: TGCGCCAGCAGCTCCCGGACAGGGCCCTCACGCGAGCAGTACTTC. The chain recombines TRBV5-1 with TRBJ2-7; 8 nucleotides align to TRBD1. This CDR3 spans 15 amino acids. V was pared by 3 bases and J by 6 bases, with 11 bases of the junction left unmatched. Germline-derived CDR1 and CDR2 are SGHRS and YFSETQ.

The genes are TRBV20-1 and TRBJ1-2; D possibly corresponds to TRBD1 (5 bases). Trimming pared 5 bases from V and 2 bases from J, leaving 15 bases between. This CDR3 is 14 amino acids long. The germline V gene encodes CDR1 DFQATT and CDR2 SNEGSKA (reference sequence). DNA for the CDR3: TGCAGTGCTGAGTCTGGGGGATTCAACTATGGCTACACCTTC. Translated, it gives CSAESGGFNYGYTF.

This sequence joins TRBV5-1 and TRBJ2-7; D may correspond to TRBD1 or TRBD2 (5 bases each). The CDR3 is made up of 13 amino acids. The V end was cut by 4 bases, the J end by 6 bases, with 14 bases between. Germline-derived CDR1 and CDR2 are SGHRS and YFSETQ. The CDR3 spells CASSGTSVVEQYF. The CDR3, as DNA: TGCGCCAGCAGCGGGACCTCCGTTGTCGAGCAGTACTTC.

This clonotype was seen a handful of times. The rearrangement uses TRBV10-3 and TRBJ2-7; D not resolved. V lost 3 bases and J lost 5, with 11 bases in between. This CDR3 comprises 13 residues. CDR1 and CDR2 from the germline V gene are ENHRY and SYGVKD. CDR3 amino acids: CAISDHRQDEQYF. The CDR3 DNA sequence: TGTGCCATCAGTGACCACCGCCAAGACGAGCAGTACTTC.

In this sample, this clonotype turned up once. The rearrangement joins TRBV6-2 or TRBV6-3 to TRBJ2-7; 8 bases align to TRBD1. V was pared by 6 bases and J by 3 bases, with 13 bases of the junction left unmatched. The CDR3 runs 16 residues. Germline CDR1 and CDR2: MNHEY and SVGEGT. For the CDR3, the DNA is TGTGCCAGCAGGCTACCCGGGACAGGATTTATCTACGAGCAGTACTTC. Translating it yields CASRLPGTGFIYEQYF.

This clonotype has at least ten counts. The chain couples TRBV12-3 or TRBV12-4 to TRBJ1-2; D ambiguous. Deletions cut 7 bases from V and 8 bases from J, with 14 bases between. The CDR3 covers 12 residues. The CDR3 protein is CASTGGIYGYTF. CDR3 in DNA: TGTGCCAGCACAGGAGGGATATACGGCTACACCTTC.

Ten or more counts support this clonotype. V and J are TRBV20-1 and TRBJ1-6; 9 bases map to TRBD1. Trimming took 4 bases from V and 8 from J; bases not matched to a gene: 3. In germline, CDR1 is DFQATT, CDR2 SNEGSKA (reference sequence). The CDR3 loop spans 13 amino acids. The CDR3 loop reads CSAKTGGYSPLHF. The CDR3, as DNA: TGCAGTGCTAAGACAGGGGGTTATTCACCCCTCCACTTT.

This clonotype has a handful of counts. The J gene is TRBJ2-2, the V gene TRBV20-1; perhaps D is TRBD1 or TRBD2 (6 bases each). The germline CDR1 and CDR2 sequences are DFQATT and SNEGSKA (reference sequence). Trimming removed 0 bases at V and 1 base at J, with 12 bases between. This CDR3 is 16 amino acids long. CDR3 bases: TGCAGTGCTAGAGATGGGGGGCATGGGAACACCGGGGAGCTGTTTTTT. Its translation: CSARDGGHGNTGELFF.